This TCR beta chain was captured in a study of T cell changes during pregnancy in multiple sclerosis. Using immunoSEQ multiplex PCR, the repertoire was profiled, and TCRdb retains in-frame clones only, with some absent. The table lists about 37,000 clones, roughly nine tenths of them singletons. This CDR3 comprises 16 residues. Germline lookup yields CDR1 LNHNV and CDR2 YYDKDF (reference sequence). V trimming: 0 bases; J trimming: 3 bases; junction bases outside the gene matches: 5. Material: CD4+ T cells from peripheral blood mononuclear cells, obtained in the third trimester of pregnancy. The origin of this receptor is a female donor in good health, enrolled as a control in a pregnancy study. The chain carries TRBV15 and TRBJ2-3; 8 bases align to TRBD2. The CDR3 DNA is TGTGCCACCAGCAGAGATCCGGGACTAGAGACAGATACGCAGTATTTT. This encodes CATSRDPGLETDTQYF.